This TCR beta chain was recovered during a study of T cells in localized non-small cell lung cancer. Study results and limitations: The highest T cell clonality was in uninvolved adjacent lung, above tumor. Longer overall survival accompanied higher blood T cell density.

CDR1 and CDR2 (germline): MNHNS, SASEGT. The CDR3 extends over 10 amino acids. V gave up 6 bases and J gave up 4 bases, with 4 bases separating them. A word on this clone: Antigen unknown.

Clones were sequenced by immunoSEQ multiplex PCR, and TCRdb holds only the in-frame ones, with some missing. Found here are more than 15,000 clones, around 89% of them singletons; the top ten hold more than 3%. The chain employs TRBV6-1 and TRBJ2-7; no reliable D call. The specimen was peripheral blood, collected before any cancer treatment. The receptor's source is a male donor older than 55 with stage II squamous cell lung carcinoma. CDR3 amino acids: CASSTYEQYF. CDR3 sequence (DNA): TGTGCCAGCAGCACATACGAGCAGTACTTC.